These 25 T cell receptor beta chains originate from one sample sequenced in a study of T cells expressing NK-cell markers (dated by TCRdb to about 2020). Receptor amplification or capture employed 5' RACE. Sequencer: Illumina HiSeq 2000. After the reads were reprocessed by TCRdb, one entry was made per CDR3 protein sequence, with no DNA. The record for this sample contains 300,000 to 450,000 distinct CDR3 sequences. 4% to 6.5% of the sample is in the top ten clones. Sequencing was performed on blood T cells: a sorted CD56 or NKG2C T cell subset, CD4+ or CD8+ T cells, or bulk PBMC T cells (not recorded which). Receptors originate from a man aged 18 to 69 in good health.

This chain connects TRBV12-5 to TRBJ1-1; the D call from TCRdb, TRBD1, cannot be confirmed without DNA. The CDR3 consists of 17 residues. The germline CDR1 and CDR2 sequences are LGHNT and FRNRAP. The chain's CDR3 is CASLAPHPGQGGAEAFF.

The rearrangement joins TRBV5-1 to TRBJ1-6. Germline lookup yields CDR1 SGHRS and CDR2 YFSETQ. The CDR3 has 15 residues. CDR3 sequence: CASAAVEGRNSPLHF.

The genes are TRBV7-9 and TRBJ2-7; the TCRdb D gene call, TRBD1, has no DNA to confirm it. Germline V gene data show CDR1 as SEHNR and CDR2 as FQNEAQ (reference sequence). There are 17 residues in the CDR3. The CDR3: CASSLGGVEGATYEQYF.

V is TRBV29-1 and J is TRBJ2-7. CDR1 and CDR2 from the germline V gene are SQVTM and ANQGSEA. This CDR3 is built from 13 residues. The CDR3 loop reads CSFSVGRAYEQYF.

V usage is TRBV14 and J usage is TRBJ2-7; TCRdb lists TRBD1, though no DNA is available to test this call. This CDR3 spans 18 amino acids. The germline V gene encodes CDR1 SGHDN and CDR2 FVKESK. CDR3 sequence: CASSQKTGVHIETYEQYF.

The chain carries TRBV12-3 or TRBV12-4 and TRBJ2-7; there is no DNA to check the TCRdb D call of TRBD1. The CDR3 length is 14 residues. CDR3 in amino acids: CASSFRGGDTEQYF.

This sequence joins TRBV9 and TRBJ2-3; TCRdb's D call of TRBD2 is untestable without DNA. CDR3 length: 15 residues. Germline assignment: CDR1 SGDLS and CDR2 YYNGEE. This chain's CDR3 is CASSVGGTRSDTQYF.

The V gene is TRBV3-1, the J gene TRBJ2-7. The CDR3 is 13 amino acids. Per the germline V gene, CDR1 is LGHDT and CDR2 is YNNKEL (reference sequence). The CDR3 loop reads CASSPRLRNEQYF.

The chain couples TRBV12-3 or TRBV12-4 to TRBJ2-1; the D gene TCRdb calls, TRBD1, cannot be checked with no DNA. CDR3 size: 14 residues. This CDR3 is CASRGGQHKNEQFF.

The chain has TRBV11-1 and TRBJ1-4. The CDR3 runs to 13 residues. Germline CDR1 reads SGHAT; CDR2 reads FQDESV (reference sequence). The CDR3 protein is CASSRTSREKLFF.

The CDR3 loop reads CASSQTGVQKETQYF. The chain carries TRBV3-1 and TRBJ2-5. Per the germline V gene, CDR1 is LGHDT and CDR2 is YNNKEL (reference sequence). This CDR3 spans 15 amino acids.

The rearrangement uses TRBV7-2 and TRBJ2-3. Germline loops: CDR1 SGHTA, CDR2 FQGNSA. This CDR3 contains 15 residues. The CDR3 here is CASKLNPTRTDTQYF.

The chain recombines TRBV15 with TRBJ2-7; there is no DNA to check the TCRdb D call of TRBD1. This CDR3 has 15 amino acids. CDR1 LNHNV and CDR2 YYDKDF come from the germline V gene (reference sequence). CDR3 amino acids: CATSRDNRVRNEQYF.

This rearrangement joins TRBV9 to TRBJ2-1; the D call of TRBD2 rests on TCRdb alone, since no DNA is present to check it. The CDR3 sequence is 15 residues long. Germline CDR1 reads SGDLS; CDR2 reads YYNGEE. The CDR3 protein is CASSVDPSGDNEQFF.

This CDR3 reads CASSPPGLGTNEKLFF. J is TRBJ1-4 and V is TRBV27; TCRdb designates TRBD1, a call that cannot be tested without DNA. The V gene's germline CDR1 is MNHEY and CDR2 SMNVEV (reference sequence). CDR3 length: 16 amino acids.

The CDR3 protein is CASRRARGLGVYGYTF. This chain connects TRBV6-2 or TRBV6-3 to TRBJ1-2; TCRdb calls TRBD1, which cannot be checked without DNA. The CDR3 is 16 amino acids. The V gene's germline CDR1 is MNHEY and CDR2 SVGEGT.

The chain recombines TRBV18 with TRBJ2-5; TCRdb indicates TRBD1, and absent DNA this call remains unverified. Germline CDR1 is KGHSH and CDR2 is LQKENI. This CDR3 spans 14 amino acids. CDR3 sequence: CASSRTGFGETQYF.

This chain links TRBV10-3 with TRBJ2-1; checking the TCRdb D call of TRBD2 is not possible without DNA. This CDR3 comprises 15 residues. Germline CDR1 ENHRY, CDR2 SYGVKD. The CDR3 loop is CAISESVGGLNEQFF.

The chain couples TRBV6-1 to TRBJ1-6; the TCRdb call, TRBD1, lacks DNA for checking. The CDR3 is made up of 15 amino acids. CDR1 and CDR2 (germline): MNHNS, SASEGT. CDR3 amino acids: CASSEDRVFNSPLHF.

The rearrangement uses TRBV5-6 and TRBJ2-3; TCRdb's D call of TRBD2 is untestable without DNA. This CDR3 has 16 residues. Looked up from germline, CDR1 is SGHDT and CDR2 is YYEEEE. The CDR3 loop reads CASSLDGLANTDTQYF.

The chain couples TRBV12-3 or TRBV12-4 to TRBJ2-1; TCRdb selects TRBD1, and the lack of DNA leaves this call unchecked. CDR3 size: 15 residues. The CDR3 is CASRTGRSSYNEQFF.

The J gene is TRBJ1-1, the V gene TRBV20-1; the TRBD1 assignment by TCRdb is unverifiable without DNA. Germline assignment: CDR1 DFQATT and CDR2 SNEGSKA (reference sequence). The CDR3 has 15 residues. This CDR3 is CSARDLGTGGTEAFF.

The chain combines TRBV29-1 with TRBJ1-1. CDR1 and CDR2 from the germline V gene are SQVTM and ANQGSEA. The length of the CDR3 is 13 residues. The CDR3 spells CSVESIMNTEAFF.

This sequence joins TRBV5-1 and TRBJ2-3; TCRdb's assignment of TRBD2 cannot be checked, as there is no DNA. CDR3 size: 16 residues. Germline V gene lookup returns CDR1 SGHRS and CDR2 YFSETQ. CDR3 protein: CASSQGGNSVSDTQYF.

The gene calls are TRBV18 and TRBJ2-7. Germline CDR1 KGHSH, CDR2 LQKENI. The CDR3 has 14 amino acids. The chain's CDR3 is CASSPLERNYEQYF. The entire variable domain, with the rest obtained from reference TRBV18 and TRBJ2-7, is as follows: NAGVMQNPRHLVRRRGQEARLRCSPMKGHSHVYWYRQLPEEGLKFMVYLQKENIIDESGMPKERFSAEFPKEGPSILRIQQVVRGDSAAYFCASSPLERNYEQYFGPGTRLTVT.